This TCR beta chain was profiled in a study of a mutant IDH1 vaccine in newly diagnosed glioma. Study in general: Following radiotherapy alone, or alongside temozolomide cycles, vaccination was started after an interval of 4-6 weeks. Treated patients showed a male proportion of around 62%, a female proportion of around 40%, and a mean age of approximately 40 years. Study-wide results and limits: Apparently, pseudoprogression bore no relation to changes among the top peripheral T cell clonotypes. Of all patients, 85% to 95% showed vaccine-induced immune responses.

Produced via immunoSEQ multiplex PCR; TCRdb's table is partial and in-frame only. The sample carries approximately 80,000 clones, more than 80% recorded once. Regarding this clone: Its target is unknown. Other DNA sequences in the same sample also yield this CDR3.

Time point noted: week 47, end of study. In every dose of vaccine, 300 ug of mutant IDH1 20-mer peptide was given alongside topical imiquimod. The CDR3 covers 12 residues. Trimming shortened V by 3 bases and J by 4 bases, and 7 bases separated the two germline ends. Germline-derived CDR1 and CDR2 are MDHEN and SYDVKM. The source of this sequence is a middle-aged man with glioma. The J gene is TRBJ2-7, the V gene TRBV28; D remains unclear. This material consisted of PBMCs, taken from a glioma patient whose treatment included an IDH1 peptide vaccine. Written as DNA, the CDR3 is TGTGCCAGCAGTTTCGCGGATTACGAGCAGTACTTC. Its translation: CASSFADYEQYF.